One sample yielded the 32 T cell receptor beta chains listed below, sequenced in a study of glioma-infiltrating T cells after dendritic cell vaccination (dated by TCRdb to the mid-2010s). The library came from the immunoSEQ multiplex PCR assay. As stored in TCRdb, this immuneACCESS dataset retains in-frame rearrangements with V and J assigned. A fraction of the clones does not appear; measured against another copy, unresolved V genes explain less than half of the discrepancy, and the remainder lacks a known reason. Recorded for this sample are tens of thousands of clones; over 75% of them occurred a single time. The top ten clonotypes cover under 2.5% of the sample. Sequencing was performed on blood, taken before dendritic cell vaccination. The origin of the receptors is a human donor with glioblastoma.

The rearrangement links TRBV5-1 to TRBJ1-2; 7 nucleotides match TRBD1. The CDR3 spans 15 residues. CDR1 and CDR2 from the germline V gene are SGHRS and YFSETQ. V shed 2 bases and J 3 bases; nucleotides not matched to a gene: 7. This CDR3 reads CASSLGTAGDYGYTF. The CDR3 DNA reads as TGCGCCAGCAGCTTAGGGACAGCCGGTGACTATGGCTACACCTTC.

This clone was seen more than once but under ten times. The rearrangement joins TRBV6-6 to TRBJ1-1, with a tentative D call TRBD1 (6 bases). Looked up from germline, CDR1 is MNHNY and CDR2 is SVGAGI (reference sequence). The CDR3 is made up of 14 amino acids. Trimming pared 5 bases from V and 3 bases from J, leaving 13 bases between. CDR3 nucleotide sequence: TGTGCCAGCAGTACAGGGCTGAGGGACACTGAAGCTTTCTTT. Protein: CASSTGLRDTEAFF.

V and J are TRBV19 and TRBJ2-1, with 11 nucleotides matching TRBD2. The CDR3 runs 17 residues. V shed 5 bases, J shed 0 bases, and the junction held 6 bases outside the gene matches. Per the germline V gene, CDR1 is LNHDA and CDR2 is SQIVND (reference sequence). The CDR3 spells CASSPSTSGISYNEQFF. The CDR3, as DNA: TGTGCCAGTAGTCCTTCGACTAGCGGGATCTCCTACAATGAGCAGTTCTTC.

The genes are TRBV10-1 and TRBJ2-1, with TRBD2 matching 12 bases. V dropped 0 bases and J dropped 4; count of bases not matched to a gene: 1. CDR1 and CDR2 from the germline V gene are WNHNN and SYGVQD (reference sequence). CDR3 length: 16 residues. The DNA of the CDR3 is TGCGCCAGCAGTGAGTCCGGACTAGCGGGATACAATGAGCAGTTCTTC. The encoded protein is CASSESGLAGYNEQFF.

The chain employs TRBV27 and TRBJ2-1, with 7 bases fitting TRBD2. From germline, CDR1 is MNHEY and CDR2 SMNVEV (reference sequence). This CDR3 has 14 residues. The V and J ends lost 6 bases and 10 bases, in that order; junction bases with no gene match: 12. In nucleotides, the CDR3 is TGTGCCAGCAGGCCGGGACTTCCCGGGGGGGAGCAGTTCTTC. Encoded protein: CASRPGLPGGEQFF.

This clone was observed a handful of times. The rearrangement joins TRBV2 to TRBJ2-6; possible D gene TRBD1, 6 bases. CDR3 size: 15 residues. CDR1 is SNHLY, CDR2 FYNNEI, per germline. The V end was cut by 6 bases, the J end by 0 bases, with 9 bases between. The CDR3 DNA follows: TGTGCCAGCAGGGGGACAACCTCTGGGGCCAACGTCCTGACTTTC. Translating gives CASRGTTSGANVLTF.

CDR3 loop: CAWKRDRVLTSGANVLTF. In DNA form, the CDR3 reads TGTGCCTGGAAAAGGGACAGGGTACTTACCTCTGGGGCCAACGTCCTGACTTTC. This chain connects TRBV30 to TRBJ2-6, with 9 nucleotides matching TRBD1. Germline V lookup: CDR1 GTSNPN, CDR2 SVGIG (reference sequence). This CDR3 has 18 residues. Trimming removed 4 bases from V and 0 bases from J; junction bases left unmatched: 10.

V gene TRBV5-1 combines with J gene TRBJ2-3; 11 nucleotides align to TRBD2. J was trimmed by 5 bases and V by 6 bases; bases with no gene match: 8. CDR1 is SGHRS, CDR2 YFSETQ, per germline. This CDR3 is 15 amino acids long. The CDR3 reads CASTIAGGPEDTQYF. For the CDR3, the DNA is TGCGCCAGCACGATAGCGGGAGGGCCCGAAGATACGCAGTATTTT.

This clone was seen just once. The rearrangement uses TRBV5-4 and TRBJ1-1, with 8 bases matching TRBD1. Germline values: CDR1 SGHNT, CDR2 YYREEE (reference sequence). V shed 4 bases, J shed 3 bases, and the junction held 8 bases outside the gene matches. This CDR3 spans 15 amino acids. CDR3 coding DNA: TGTGCCAGCAGCCCCAGGGGGCGGCCGGACACTGAAGCTTTCTTT. This translates into CASSPRGRPDTEAFF. The complete variable domain, with remaining parts taken from reference TRBV5-4 and TRBJ1-1, reads ETGVTQSPTHLIKTRGQQVTLRCSSQSGHNTVSWYQQALGQGPQFIFQYYREEENGRGNFPPRFSGLQFPNYSSELNVNALELDDSALYLCASSPRGRPDTEAFFGQGTRLTVV.

The chain recombines TRBV19 with TRBJ1-4; D may be TRBD1 (6 bases). The CDR3 length is 16 residues. Germline V CDR1 and CDR2: LNHDA, SQIVND (reference sequence). Trimming stripped 5 bases from V and 4 bases from J, with 17 bases between. CDR3 sequence (DNA): TGTGCCAGTAGTCGGACAGCCGGGGTGGGTAATGAAAAACTGTTTTTT. Amino acid sequence: CASSRTAGVGNEKLFF.

This chain links TRBV6-5 with TRBJ1-2, with D tentatively TRBD1 (6 bases). The germline CDR1 and CDR2 sequences are MNHEY and SVGAGI. This CDR3 has 15 amino acids. The ends were cut back, 6 bases at V and 0 bases at J, with 14 bases in the middle. The CDR3 loop reads CASSPRRTANYGYTF. DNA for the CDR3: TGTGCCAGCAGCCCAAGACGGACAGCTAACTATGGCTACACCTTC.

This clone was observed a handful of times. The chain employs TRBV5-5 and TRBJ1-3; a weak D match, TRBD1 (5 bases). The CDR3 consists of 17 residues. Germline assignment: CDR1 SGHKS and CDR2 YYEKEE (reference sequence). The V gene lost 4 bases and the J gene lost 2 bases, with 19 bases spanning the gap. In DNA, the CDR3 is TGTGCCAGCAGCCGAGCAGGGTTTTCAGAAGCTGGAAACACCATATATTTT. Translating gives CASSRAGFSEAGNTIYF.

The chain employs TRBV27 and TRBJ1-2; D perhaps matches TRBD1 (6 bases). V shed 5 bases and J shed 0 bases, with 13 bases lying between them. This CDR3 has 15 residues. Germline CDR1 is MNHEY and CDR2 is SMNVEV (reference sequence). The CDR3 spells CASSPWTATNYGYTF. Here the CDR3 DNA reads TGTGCCAGCAGTCCCTGGACAGCCACTAACTATGGCTACACCTTC.

This rearrangement joins TRBV5-1 to TRBJ2-5, with TRBD1 identical over 7 bases. The J segment lost 4 bases and the V segment lost 4 bases, leaving 13 bases of the junction unmatched. Germline V gives CDR1 SGHRS, CDR2 YFSETQ. The CDR3 contains 16 residues. This CDR3 is CASSVQGMGVIETQYF. In DNA form, the CDR3 reads TGCGCCAGCAGCGTACAGGGGATGGGGGTGATAGAGACCCAGTACTTC.

The rearrangement joins TRBV5-6 to TRBJ1-2; weak D call: TRBD1 (5 bases). This CDR3 has 14 residues. In germline, CDR1 is SGHDT, CDR2 YYEEEE. Between the trimmed V and J ends, which lost 5 bases and 4 bases, there was a span of 15 bases. The CDR3 region is CASSSGETAYGYTF. The DNA of the CDR3 is TGTGCCAGCAGTAGTGGAGAGACAGCCTATGGCTACACCTTC.

The V call is TRBV19, the J call TRBJ1-2, with D unclear. This CDR3 is built from 14 residues. CDR1 is LNHDA and CDR2 is SQIVND in the germline V gene (reference sequence). V was cut by 9 bases and J by 0 bases, with 14 bases left in between. This CDR3 reads CASSRTGTNYGYTF. The CDR3 DNA sequence: TGTGCCAGCAGTCGGACCGGGACTAACTATGGCTACACCTTC.

The V call is TRBV7-8, the J call TRBJ1-1; TRBD1 matches 9 bases. V lost 3 bases and J lost 1; bases outside the gene matches: 3. Germline values: CDR1 SGHVS, CDR2 FQNEAQ. The CDR3 has 15 residues. CDR3 sequence reads: CASSFLDRGNTEAFF. The CDR3 region has the DNA TGTGCCAGCAGCTTTTTGGACAGGGGGAACACTGAAGCTTTCTTT.

The rearrangement joins TRBV5-4 to TRBJ2-5; D is possibly TRBD1 (6 bases). Deletions cut 1 base from V and 7 bases from J, with 23 bases between. Germline V CDR1 and CDR2: SGHNT, YYREEE (reference sequence). This CDR3 has 17 residues. The CDR3: CASSLNSVTGKGGTQYF. The CDR3 region has the DNA TGTGCCAGCAGCTTGAACTCAGTTACAGGGAAAGGGGGGACCCAGTACTTC.

The chain has TRBV5-4 and TRBJ1-4, with 8 bases identical to TRBD1. With V trimmed by 4 bases and J by 3 bases, 2 bases remained unmatched. Germline CDR1 reads SGHNT; CDR2 reads YYREEE (reference sequence). This CDR3 has 14 residues. CDR3 protein: CASSAGQANEKLFF. CDR3 nucleotides: TGTGCCAGCAGCGCGGGACAGGCTAATGAAAAACTGTTTTTT.

The chain joins TRBV18 to TRBJ2-7, with 9 bases aligning to TRBD1. The junction had 7 bases not matched to a gene; V was cut back by 4 bases and J by 3 bases. The germline gives CDR1 KGHSH, CDR2 LQKENI. CDR3 size: 15 residues. CDR3 protein: CASSLGQGIIYEQYF. DNA of the CDR3: TGTGCCAGCTCACTAGGACAGGGGATTATCTACGAGCAGTACTTC.

The genes are TRBV18 and TRBJ1-5, with a possible D match to TRBD1 (5 bases). This CDR3 is 13 amino acids long. Germline lookup yields CDR1 KGHSH and CDR2 LQKENI. V lost 8 bases, J lost 0 bases, and 8 bases lay in between. CDR3 region: CASSGGSNQPQHF. The CDR3 nucleotides read TGTGCCAGCAGCGGGGGTAGCAATCAGCCCCAGCATTTT.

V usage is TRBV2 and J usage is TRBJ1-2; 9 bases align to TRBD1. Per germline, CDR1 SNHLY and CDR2 FYNNEI. Trimming cost V 6 bases and J 2 bases; bases outside gene matches: 7. CDR3 length: 15 amino acids. The CDR3 region is CASSRDRERNYGYTF. The CDR3 DNA is TGTGCCAGCAGCCGGGACAGGGAGCGGAACTATGGCTACACCTTC.

The V call is TRBV5-4, the J call TRBJ2-7; the D gene is possibly TRBD2 (5 bases). The V end lost 3 bases, the J end lost 1 base, and 11 bases lay between the germline ends. The CDR3 sequence is 14 residues long. Per the germline V gene, CDR1 is SGHNT and CDR2 is YYREEE (reference sequence). This chain's CDR3 is CASSYGEPSYEQYF. The CDR3 bases are TGTGCCAGCAGCTACGGGGAGCCTTCCTACGAGCAGTACTTC. Variable domain in full (rest from reference TRBV5-4 and TRBJ2-7): ETGVTQSPTHLIKTRGQQVTLRCSSQSGHNTVSWYQQALGQGPQFIFQYYREEENGRGNFPPRFSGLQFPNYSSELNVNALELDDSALYLCASSYGEPSYEQYFGPGTRLTVT.

The chain carries TRBV10-3 and TRBJ2-7, with 7 bases matching TRBD2. The CDR3 covers 14 residues. Germline V gene data show CDR1 as ENHRY and CDR2 as SYGVKD. Losses at the gene ends were 11 bases for V and 0 bases for J; bases not matched to a gene: 10. In DNA form, the CDR3 reads TGTGCCTCGGGGGACCAGCGGGACTCCTACGAGCAGTACTTC. Translated, it gives CASGDQRDSYEQYF.

The CDR3 reads CASSLGSAVTDTQYF. The DNA for the CDR3 is TGCGCCAGCAGCTTGGGTAGCGCAGTCACAGATACGCAGTATTTT. J is TRBJ2-3 and V is TRBV5-1; D is possibly TRBD2 (5 bases). Trimming cost V 0 bases and J 2 bases, with 10 bases left between them. This CDR3 region has 15 residues. The germline V gene encodes CDR1 SGHRS and CDR2 YFSETQ. Full variable domain (remainder filled in from reference TRBV5-1 and TRBJ2-3): KAGVTQTPRYLIKTRGQQVTLSCSPISGHRSVSWYQQTPGQGLQFLFEYFSETQRNKGNFPGRFSGRQFSNSRSEMNVSTLELGDSALYLCASSLGSAVTDTQYFGPGTRLTVL.

This chain links TRBV7-9 with TRBJ1-6, with D perhaps matching TRBD1 (6 bases). V lost 7 bases to trimming and J lost 3 bases, with 10 bases between them. CDR1 is SEHNR and CDR2 is FQNEAQ in the germline V gene (reference sequence). The CDR3 runs 14 residues. CDR3 loop: CASKRDNYNSPLHF. In DNA, the CDR3 is TGTGCCAGCAAACGGGACAACTATAATTCACCCCTCCACTTT.

This chain uses TRBV15 with TRBJ1-3; 7 nucleotides match TRBD1. Germline lookup yields CDR1 LNHNV and CDR2 YYDKDF (reference sequence). The J segment lost 5 bases and the V segment lost 1 base, leaving 8 bases of the junction unmatched. The CDR3 contains 16 residues. DNA of the CDR3: TGTGCCACCAGCAGAGCCCTTCCACAGGGGAGAAACACCATATATTTT. Residues: CATSRALPQGRNTIYF.

This sequence joins TRBV10-3 and TRBJ2-1; 9 positions match TRBD2. Germline trimming cut 9 bases from V and 0 bases from J; bases unmatched to any gene: 6. The CDR3 is 15 residues long. Germline assignment: CDR1 ENHRY and CDR2 SYGVKD. CDR3 residues: CAIEREANSYNEQFF. DNA for the CDR3: TGTGCCATAGAGCGGGAGGCAAACTCCTACAATGAGCAGTTCTTC.

The genes are TRBV28 and TRBJ1-2, with D perhaps TRBD1 (5 bases). CDR1 is MDHEN, CDR2 SYDVKM, per germline. V was clipped by 0 bases and J by 7 bases, with 15 bases between them. There are 15 residues in the CDR3. The CDR3: CASSLWEGSRGGYTF. CDR3 sequence (DNA): TGTGCCAGCAGTTTATGGGAGGGGTCCCGGGGTGGCTACACCTTC.

CDR3 protein: CASSWGGLDGTQYF. The CDR3 DNA reads TGTGCCAGCAGCTGGGGGGGACTAGATGGGACCCAGTACTTC. The chain employs TRBV13 and TRBJ2-5; TRBD2 matches at 8 bases. Looked up from germline, CDR1 is PRHDT and CDR2 is FYEKMQ (reference sequence). The CDR3 consists of 14 residues. Germline trimming cut 4 bases from V and 7 bases from J; bases unmatched to any gene: 8.

V is TRBV6-5 and J is TRBJ2-7; the D gene is possibly TRBD2 (7 bases). Germline CDR1 reads MNHEY; CDR2 reads SVGAGI. V was cut by 5 bases and J by 0 bases, with 14 bases left in between. CDR3 length: 15 residues. CDR3 sequence (DNA): TGTGCCAGCAGTGGTCCAGGGGACTACTCCTACGAGCAGTACTTC. It is translated as CASSGPGDYSYEQYF.

This clone was counted only a few times. The genes are TRBV5-4 and TRBJ2-5; 10 nucleotides agree with TRBD2. Trimming at V came to 0 bases and at J to 5 bases, leaving 10 bases not matched to a gene. This CDR3 has 17 residues. In germline, CDR1 is SGHNT, CDR2 YYREEE (reference sequence). The CDR3 is CASSLGPSGRRGETQYF. The CDR3 DNA reads as TGTGCCAGCAGCTTGGGGCCTAGCGGGAGACGGGGGGAGACCCAGTACTTC.